A selection of T cell receptor beta chains follows, all from one sample in a study of cytomegalovirus exposure and HLA in healthy donors. Repertoires were generated with immunoSEQ multiplex PCR, while TCRdb's copy carries only in-frame clones and drops some. Of around 130,000 clones in the sample, roughly 90% were seen once. Sequenced: PBMCs. The receptors shown here come from a man aged 30 to 45 in good health and CMV-seronegative. Each CDR3 is given with its conserved first and last residue. D genes are given only for firm matches. Only some rows state a clone size, as once, few, many or a class for expanded clones.

>NA|NA|TRBV7-3|TRBJ2-1
CASSLTILDSNEQFF
TGTGCCAGCAGCTTAACAATATTGGACAGCAATGAGCAGTTCTTC
>NA|TRBD2|TRBV6-5|TRBJ2-5
CASSTSGGQETQYF
TGTGCCAGCAGTACTAGCGGGGGCCAAGAGACCCAGTACTTC
>NA|NA|TRBV7-2|TRBJ2-5
CASSLTWTDQETQYF
TGTGCCAGCAGCTTAACCTGGACAGATCAAGAGACCCAGTACTTC
>few|NA|TRBV9|TRBJ1-2
CASSAAPELGYGYTF
TGTGCCAGCAGCGCCGCCCCCGAACTCGGCTATGGCTACACCTTC
>NA|TRBD2|TRBV7-2|TRBJ2-2
CASSIRGANTGELFF
TGTGCCAGCAGTATACGGGGGGCGAACACCGGGGAGCTGTTTTTT
>many|NA|TRBV4-1|TRBJ2-3
CASSHPSGLSTDTQYF
TGCGCCAGCAGCCATCCGTCGGGACTCTCCACAGATACGCAGTATTTT
>NA|NA|TRBV6-6|TRBJ1-2
CASSSPSWGDNYGYTF
TGTGCCAGCAGCTCTCCCTCTTGGGGGGATAACTATGGCTACACCTTC
>NA|NA|TRBV18|TRBJ1-2
CASSPDRMSGYTF
TGTGCCAGCTCACCCGACAGGATGTCTGGCTACACCTTC
>NA|NA|TRBV27|TRBJ2-3
CASSNGVTDTQYF
TGTGCCAGCAGCAACGGAGTCACAGATACGCAGTATTTT
>NA|NA|TRBV2|TRBJ1-5
CASSEDFPDTNQPQHF
TGTGCCAGCAGTGAAGATTTTCCGGACACCAATCAGCCCCAGCATTTT
>NA|NA|TRBV19|TRBJ2-7
CASSFGSPNYANEQYF
TGTGCCAGTAGTTTCGGGTCTCCTAATTATGCCAACGAGCAGTACTTC
>NA|TRBD2|TRBV7-2|TRBJ2-7
CASSFTGTSGSYEQYF
TGTGCCAGCAGCTTTACCGGGACTAGCGGCTCCTACGAGCAGTACTTC
>NA|TRBD1|TRBV10-3|TRBJ1-5
CAISQTGEGNQPQHF
TGTGCCATCAGTCAAACAGGGGAGGGCAATCAGCCCCAGCATTTT
>NA|TRBD1|TRBV27|TRBJ2-3
CASSPQPGQGSQYF
TGTGCCAGCAGCCCACAACCGGGACAGGGGTCGCAGTATTTT
>NA|TRBD1|TRBV5-4|TRBJ2-3
CASSQDKGQGTDTQYF
TGTGCCAGCAGCCAAGATAAGGGACAGGGGACAGATACGCAGTATTTT
>NA|NA|TRBV19|TRBJ2-1
CASSMRFGQWSSYNEQFF
TGTGCCAGTAGTATGAGGTTCGGTCAGTGGAGCTCCTACAATGAGCAGTTCTTC
>NA|TRBD1|TRBV28|TRBJ2-3
CASTTGVVRGTQYF
TGTGCCAGCACTACAGGGGTGGTGAGGGGTACGCAGTATTTT
>NA|NA|TRBV7-9|TRBJ2-5
CASSPGNSVPQETQYF
TGTGCCAGCAGCCCAGGGAACAGCGTACCACAAGAGACCCAGTACTTC
>NA|TRBD1|TRBV28|TRBJ2-7
CASSWGRDRLSYEQYF
TGTGCCAGCAGTTGGGGCCGGGACAGGCTCTCCTACGAGCAGTACTTC
>NA|TRBD1|TRBV5-6|TRBJ1-1
CASSSTGTGAEAFF
TGTGCCAGCAGCAGTACCGGGACAGGGGCTGAAGCTTTCTTT
>NA|NA|TRBV6-1|TRBJ1-6
CASSGRAGTSYNSPLHF
TGTGCCAGCAGTGGACGGGCAGGGACTTCCTATAATTCACCCCTCCACTTT
>NA|NA|TRBV6-5|TRBJ1-5
CASRITDYSNQPQHF
TGTGCCAGCAGGATAACAGACTATAGCAATCAGCCCCAGCATTTT
>NA|NA|TRBV10-1|TRBJ2-1
CASRKGVTEQFF
TGCGCCAGCAGGAAGGGGGTTACTGAGCAGTTCTTC
>NA|NA|TRBV4-3|TRBJ2-6
CASSQEGQGLFSGANVLTF
TGCGCCAGCAGCCAAGAGGGTCAGGGCCTCTTCTCTGGGGCCAACGTCCTGACTTTC
>once|NA|TRBV7-3|TRBJ1-2
CASTLTSLPGGYTF
TGTGCCAGCACCCTTACGAGCCTTCCTGGTGGCTACACCTTC
>NA|NA|TRBV7-6|TRBJ2-7
CASSWEAGQTYEQYF
TGTGCCAGCAGCTGGGAGGCGGGACAGACCTACGAGCAGTACTTC
>NA|TRBD1|TRBV7-6|TRBJ1-1
CASSSRDRVNTEAFF
TGTGCCAGCAGCTCCCGGGACAGGGTAAACACTGAAGCTTTCTTT
>NA|TRBD1|TRBV6-5|TRBJ1-6
CASSYTTGINSPLHF
TGTGCCAGCAGCTACACGACAGGGATAAATTCACCCCTCCACTTT
>NA|NA|TRBV6-6|TRBJ2-7
CASSPRDTNSYEQYF
TGTGCCAGCAGCCCCCGGGACACCAACTCCTACGAGCAGTACTTC
>NA|TRBD1|TRBV7-9|TRBJ1-2
CASSKGQGTANYGYTF
TGTGCCAGCAGCAAAGGACAGGGCACAGCTAACTATGGCTACACCTTC
>NA|NA|TRBV5-1|TRBJ2-7
CASSLGDGHPSYEQYF
TGCGCCAGCAGCTTAGGTGATGGGCACCCCTCCTACGAGCAGTACTTC
>NA|TRBD1|TRBV7-9|TRBJ2-7
CASSYGTGTYEQYF
TGTGCCAGCAGCTATGGGACAGGGACCTACGAGCAGTACTTC
>NA|TRBD1|TRBV19|TRBJ2-7
CASSQGQGYEQYF
TGTGCCAGTAGCCAAGGACAGGGCTACGAGCAGTACTTC
>NA|NA|TRBV7-9|TRBJ2-3
CASSLARGTERADTQYF
TGTGCCAGCAGCTTAGCGCGAGGAACAGAGAGGGCAGATACGCAGTATTTT
>NA|NA|TRBV5-6|TRBJ2-7
CASSFRRVGEQYF
TGTGCCAGCAGCTTCCGCAGGGTCGGCGAGCAGTACTTC
>once|TRBD1|TRBV4-3|TRBJ2-7
CASSQEDRGLHEQYF
TGCGCCAGCAGCCAAGAGGACAGGGGTTTGCACGAGCAGTACTTC
>once|NA|TRBV28|TRBJ1-1
CASSLAGSLTEAFF
TGTGCCAGCAGTTTAGCGGGTTCTCTCACTGAAGCTTTCTTT
>NA|NA|TRBV7-9|TRBJ1-5
CASSLVGGQGNQPQHF
TGTGCCAGCAGCTTAGTAGGAGGCCAGGGGAATCAGCCCCAGCATTTT
>NA|TRBD1|TRBV7-9|TRBJ1-5
CASSLAGQGFSLSDQPQHF
TGTGCCAGCAGCTTAGCGGGACAGGGCTTCTCTTTGAGCGATCAGCCCCAGCATTTT
>NA|TRBD1|TRBV4-1|TRBJ1-6
CASSQTGVNSPLHF
TGCGCCAGCAGCCAAACAGGGGTTAATTCACCCCTCCACTTT
>NA|TRBD1|TRBV7-7|TRBJ1-2
CASIPGDRGLYGYTF
TGTGCTAGCATCCCGGGGGACAGGGGACTATATGGCTACACCTTC
>NA|TRBD2|TRBV4-2|TRBJ2-5
CASSQWTSGGQETQYF
TGTGCCAGCAGCCAATGGACTAGCGGGGGACAAGAGACCCAGTACTTC
>NA|NA|TRBV5-1|TRBJ2-3
CASSLDSVRTDTQYF
TGCGCCAGCAGCCTGGACAGTGTTAGGACAGATACGCAGTATTTT
>NA|NA|TRBV5-4|TRBJ2-3
CASSTDTSSTDTQYF
TGTGCCAGCAGCACGGACACGTCTAGCACAGATACGCAGTATTTT
>once|TRBD1|TRBV7-9|TRBJ2-1
CAGLGQGIDEQFF
TGTGCGGGTTTGGGACAGGGAATCGATGAGCAGTTCTTC
>NA|NA|TRBV7-3|TRBJ2-2
CASSLSPGGHTGELFF
TGTGCCAGCAGCTTATCACCCGGGGGGCACACCGGGGAGCTGTTTTTT
>NA|NA|TRBV4-1|TRBJ2-7
CASSPDHNYEQYF
TGCGCCAGCAGCCCAGATCACAACTACGAGCAGTACTTC
>once|NA|TRBV6-5|TRBJ2-7
CASSYSQTGTYEQYF
TGTGCCAGCAGTTACTCCCAGACAGGAACCTACGAGCAGTACTTC
>NA|TRBD1|TRBV4-1|TRBJ1-5
CASSLKDRGGQPQHF
TGCGCCAGCAGCCTTAAGGACAGGGGAGGCCAGCCCCAGCATTTT
>NA|NA|TRBV19|TRBJ1-1
CASSNPNRRGAEAFF
TGTGCCAGTAGCAATCCGAACAGGCGTGGTGCTGAAGCTTTCTTT
>NA|TRBD1|TRBV7-9|TRBJ2-3
CASSSWDRGRDTQYF
TGTGCCAGCAGCTCTTGGGACAGGGGGCGAGATACGCAGTATTTT
>NA|TRBD1|TRBV28|TRBJ2-7
CASSPTGTATKVPYEQYF
TGTGCCAGCAGTCCGACCGGGACAGCGACGAAGGTCCCATACGAGCAGTACTTC
>NA|TRBD1|TRBV19|TRBJ2-5
CASSLTGEAGGRETQYF
TGTGCCAGTAGCTTGACAGGGGAAGCAGGGGGTAGAGAGACCCAGTACTTC
>NA|NA|TRBV15|TRBJ1-4
CATSRDRENEKLFF
TGTGCCACCAGCAGAGACAGGGAAAACGAAAAACTGTTTTTT
>few|NA|TRBV5-4|TRBJ2-7
CASAEGQITYEQYF
TGTGCCAGCGCGGAGGGACAGATCACCTACGAGCAGTACTTC
>NA|TRBD1|TRBV10-1|TRBJ2-7
CASSAGQGAFQYF
TGCGCCAGCAGTGCGGGACAGGGGGCATTCCAGTACTTC
>NA|TRBD2|TRBV4-1|TRBJ2-1
CASSQRRSGGPYNEQFF
TGCGCCAGCAGCCAGAGACGTAGCGGGGGGCCCTACAATGAGCAGTTCTTC